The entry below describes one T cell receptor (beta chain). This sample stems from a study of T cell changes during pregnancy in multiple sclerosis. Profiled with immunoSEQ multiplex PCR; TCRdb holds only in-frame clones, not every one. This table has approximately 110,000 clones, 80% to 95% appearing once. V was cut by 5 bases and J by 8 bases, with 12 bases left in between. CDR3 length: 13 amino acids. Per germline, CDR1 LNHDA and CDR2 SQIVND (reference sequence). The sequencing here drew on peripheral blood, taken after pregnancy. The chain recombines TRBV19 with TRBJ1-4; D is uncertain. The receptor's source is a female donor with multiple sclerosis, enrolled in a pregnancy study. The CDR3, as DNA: TGTGCCAGTAGTCTAGGGATCAGGGAAAAACTGTTTTTT. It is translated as CASSLGIREKLFF. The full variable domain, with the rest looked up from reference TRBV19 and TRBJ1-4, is DGGITQSPKYLFRKEGQNVTLSCEQNLNHDAMYWYRQDPGQGLRLIYYSQIVNDFQKGDIAEGYSVSREKKESFPLTVTSAQKNPTAFYLCASSLGIREKLFFGSGTQLSVL.